This note documents a single TCR beta chain sequence. Antigen specificity is unknown. The sample belongs to a study of human T cells and chemical hapten exposure. Turning to the study itself: Sensitization used 2% DPC on around 2 cm by around 2 cm upper inner arm skin.

General study findings and limits: Given that the donors had alopecia, their immune response may differ from that seen in healthy people. Large CDR3 similarity clusters arose significantly more often from expanded TCRs than from controls.

TCRdb redid the calling of the RACE reads with MiXCR, one entry per CDR3 protein. Of tens of thousands of distinct CDR3 sequences in the sample, roughly 10% were seen once. Time point: patch test 2, 6 weeks after DPC sensitization. Treatment given: therapeutic diphenylcyclopropenone sensitization with weekly scalp DPC. Alopecia patients, 18 to 70 years old and DPC-suitable, served as donors. The sequence came from a woman aged 45-65 years with alopecia areata. Some clones in this sample may be carry-over from other donors' samples. The specimen was whole blood, collected in connection with sensitization to the hapten diphenylcyclopropenone (DPC).

DNA for the CDR3: TGTGCCATCAGGGGGGACAGGGAATCCTACAATGAGCAGTTCTTC. Its protein is CAIRGDRESYNEQFF. This chain links TRBV10-3 with TRBJ2-1; 9 bases match TRBD1. CDR1 is ENHRY, CDR2 SYGVKD, per germline. V dropped 6 bases and J dropped 1; count of bases not matched to a gene: 4. The CDR3 totals 15 residues.